One sample yielded the 21 T cell receptor beta chains listed below, sequenced in a study of identical twins. TCRdb called the 5' RACE reads again in MiXCR, with one record for every CDR3 protein. The data show 300,000 to 400,000 distinct CDR3 sequences, roughly an eighth seen once. The sample was also linked to a second study, of yellow fever vaccine responses in identical twins.

Sequenced: CD8+ T cells sorted from blood. The source is a woman under 30 in good health.

In its sample, this clonotype was seen a few times. The chain links TRBV9 to TRBJ2-1; TRBD1 might be the D (5 bases). Germline values: CDR1 SGDLS, CDR2 YYNGEE. V lost 2 bases to trimming and J lost 12 bases, with 9 bases between them. The CDR3 sequence is 11 residues long. The CDR3 is CASSVRQLQFF. The CDR3, as DNA: TGTGCCAGCAGCGTTAGACAGTTGCAGTTCTTC.

This clonotype was recorded many times. The V call is TRBV10-2, the J call TRBJ2-7; D ambiguous. Trimming stripped 2 bases from V and 5 bases from J, with 10 bases between. The CDR3 contains 13 residues. Germline CDR1 WSHSY, CDR2 SAAADI. The chain's CDR3 is CASSEVVGDEQYF. The CDR3 nucleotides read TGCGCCAGCAGTGAGGTTGTTGGTGACGAGCAGTACTTC.

In its sample, this clonotype was seen many times. The V call is TRBV29-1, the J call TRBJ2-1, with D perhaps TRBD1 or TRBD2 (5 bases each). Germline assignment: CDR1 SQVTM and CDR2 ANQGSEA. Trimming stripped 4 bases from V and 7 bases from J, with 14 bases between. The CDR3 runs 13 residues. CDR3 region: CSVVEGMENEQFF. CDR3 nucleotides: TGCAGCGTTGTTGAGGGGATGGAGAATGAGCAGTTCTTC.

This clonotype was seen a few times. This sequence joins TRBV19 and TRBJ1-1, with a possible D match to TRBD1 (5 bases). Looked up from germline, CDR1 is LNHDA and CDR2 is SQIVND (reference sequence). The ends were cut back, 4 bases at V and 1 base at J, with 10 bases in the middle. The CDR3 covers 14 residues. The CDR3 here is CASSTERGNTEAFF. The CDR3 DNA reads TGTGCCAGTAGTACTGAGAGGGGGAACACTGAAGCTTTCTTT.

This chain connects TRBV4-1 to TRBJ2-7; D gene ambiguous. CDR3 length equals 13 residues. V lost 0 bases and J lost 1, with 4 bases in between. The germline V gene encodes CDR1 MGHRA and CDR2 YSYEKL. CDR3 region: CASSQDRSYEQYV. DNA of the CDR3: TGCGCCAGCAGCCAAGATAGGTCCTACGAGCAGTACGTC.

The V and J genes are TRBV7-8 and TRBJ2-7, with TRBD1 identical over 9 bases. The germline CDR1 and CDR2 sequences are SGHVS and FQNEAQ. This CDR3 is built from 14 residues. V trimming: 3 bases; J trimming: 5 bases; junction bases outside the gene matches: 5. The CDR3, as DNA: TGTGCCAGCAGCTTTAGACAGGGGGTCCACGAGCAGTACGTC. It is translated as CASSFRQGVHEQYV.

This sequence joins TRBV19 and TRBJ1-2; D not certain. Germline-derived CDR1 and CDR2 are LNHDA and SQIVND (reference sequence). V dropped 3 bases and J dropped 2 bases, with 10 bases sitting between them. The CDR3 is 14 amino acids. The CDR3 nucleotides read TGTGCCAGTAGTATTGTTCCAGCGAACTATGGCTACACCTTC. Its translation: CASSIVPANYGYTF.

The sample holds one count of this clonotype. The chain employs TRBV5-1 and TRBJ2-5, with 10 bases that match TRBD2. CDR1 is SGHRS, CDR2 YFSETQ, per germline. The CDR3 is 18 residues long. Unmatched junction bases numbered 10, after V lost 0 bases and J lost 2 bases. The CDR3 is CASSLAGLAHDPQETQYF. CDR3 coding DNA: TGCGCCAGCAGCTTGGCGGGACTAGCGCACGACCCTCAAGAGACCCAGTACTTC.

The genes are TRBV27 and TRBJ1-2; 7 bases are shared with TRBD1. The CDR3 covers 15 residues. Germline V lookup: CDR1 MNHEY, CDR2 SMNVEV (reference sequence). The junction had 3 bases not matched to a gene; V was cut back by 0 bases and J by 2 bases. The CDR3 region has the DNA TGTGCCAGCAGTTTATCAGGGGGCGGAAACTATGGCTACACCTTC. It is translated as CASSLSGGGNYGYTF.

In its sample, this clonotype was seen many times. The rearrangement joins TRBV28 to TRBJ1-1; D call uncertain. The ends were cut back, 6 bases at V and 1 base at J, with 9 bases in the middle. Germline CDR1 and CDR2: MDHEN and SYDVKM. This CDR3 has 13 amino acids. The CDR3 reads CASRPLKNTEAFF. CDR3 bases: TGTGCCAGCAGACCCCTAAAGAACACTGAAGCTTTCTTT.

This clonotype was detected a few times. The chain is built from TRBV27 and TRBJ1-5, with 7 bases lining up with TRBD1. The V gene end was trimmed by 6 bases and the J gene end by 3 bases; junction bases not matched to a gene: 8. There are 15 residues in the CDR3. CDR1 is MNHEY and CDR2 is SMNVEV in the germline V gene (reference sequence). The CDR3 nucleotides read TGTGCCAGCAGCCCGTTGGAGGGGGCCAATCAGCCCCAGCATTTT. Its protein product is CASSPLEGANQPQHF.

This clonotype has more than one count but fewer than ten. The chain links TRBV24-1 to TRBJ2-3; TRBD2 matches at 12 bases. The CDR3 spans 19 residues. Germline-derived CDR1 and CDR2 are KGHDR and SFDVKD. Losses at the gene ends were 4 bases for V and 0 bases for J; bases not matched to a gene: 10. CDR3 region: CATSDPSGGASPSTDTQYF. Here the CDR3 DNA reads TGTGCCACCAGTGACCCTAGCGGGGGGGCCTCACCTAGCACAGATACGCAGTATTTT.

This chain links TRBV4-1 with TRBJ2-7; D call uncertain. V lost 3 bases and J lost 2, with 23 bases in between. The CDR3 runs 18 residues. Per germline, CDR1 MGHRA and CDR2 YSYEKL. CDR3 DNA sequence: TGCGCCAGCAGCCATGTTCTAGGGCGTTTTTCCAAACCCTACGAGCAGTACTTC. Protein sequence: CASSHVLGRFSKPYEQYF.

V is TRBV2 and J is TRBJ2-7, with TRBD2 identical over 12 bases. Germline CDR1 and CDR2: SNHLY and FYNNEI. The CDR3 totals 13 residues. Germline trimming cut 4 bases from V and 8 bases from J; bases unmatched to any gene: 3. CDR3 sequence reads: CASSASGRAKQYF. The DNA of the CDR3 is TGTGCCAGCAGTGCTAGCGGGAGGGCGAAGCAGTACTTC.

This clonotype was seen only a few times. This sequence joins TRBV6-1 and TRBJ2-3; D uncertain. Trimming pared 0 bases from V and 1 base from J, leaving 14 bases between. The length of the CDR3 is 17 residues. Germline V gene data show CDR1 as MNHNS and CDR2 as SASEGT. Written as DNA, the CDR3 is TGTGCCAGCAGTGAAGCCCCGGGTGTTTTGGGCACAGATACGCAGTATTTT. It encodes CASSEAPGVLGTDTQYF.

In this sample, this clonotype turned up once. The chain has TRBV7-9 and TRBJ1-2; unclear D gene. V gave up 1 base and J gave up 3 bases, with 9 bases separating them. The CDR3 consists of 14 residues. Germline loops: CDR1 SEHNR, CDR2 FQNEAQ (reference sequence). CDR3 coding DNA: TGTGCCAGCAGCTTAGATCCGGTCTACTATGGCTACACCTTC. It translates to CASSLDPVYYGYTF.

The chain couples TRBV7-9 to TRBJ2-5; 10 nucleotides align to TRBD2. Looked up from germline, CDR1 is SEHNR and CDR2 is FQNEAQ (reference sequence). The CDR3 has 16 amino acids. V shed 0 bases and J 6 bases; nucleotides not matched to a gene: 7. CDR3 amino acids: CASSLAVTSGEQTQYF. The CDR3 DNA reads TGTGCCAGCAGCTTAGCGGTCACTAGCGGGGAGCAGACCCAGTACTTC.

The chain employs TRBV5-1 and TRBJ2-1; 7 bases map to TRBD1. V trimming: 3 bases; J trimming: 0 bases; junction bases outside the gene matches: 6. From germline, CDR1 is SGHRS and CDR2 YFSETQ. The CDR3 is 16 residues long. CDR3 DNA sequence: TGCGCCAGCAGCTACGCACAGGGGAGCTCCTACAATGAGCAGTTCTTC. It encodes CASSYAQGSSYNEQFF. The full variable domain, in which reference TRBV5-1 and TRBJ2-1 provide the parts outside the CDR3, is KAGVTQTPRYLIKTRGQQVTLSCSPISGHRSVSWYQQTPGQGLQFLFEYFSETQRNKGNFPGRFSGRQFSNSRSEMNVSTLELGDSALYLCASSYAQGSSYNEQFFGPGTRLTVL.

This clonotype was observed a handful of times. The chain couples TRBV7-8 to TRBJ1-5, with D possibly matching TRBD1 (5 bases). CDR1 is SGHVS, CDR2 FQNEAQ, per germline. This CDR3 is 15 amino acids long. V dropped 5 bases and J dropped 7 bases, with 18 bases sitting between them. In DNA, the CDR3 is TGTGCCAGCAGCCACCTCACAGGACCAATACAGCCCCAGCATTTT. This sequence encodes CASSHLTGPIQPQHF.

This clonotype occurred a few times. The chain employs TRBV2 and TRBJ2-2; 8 nucleotides align to TRBD2. The CDR3 has 17 residues. The germline gives CDR1 SNHLY, CDR2 FYNNEI. With V trimmed by 8 bases and J by 2 bases, 13 bases remained unmatched. The CDR3 DNA follows: TGTGCCAGCTCGCCCACACCGGGACTAGATAACACCGGGGAGCTGTTTTTT. Its protein is CASSPTPGLDNTGELFF. The full variable domain, completed using reference TRBV2 and TRBJ2-2, is EPEVTQTPSHQVTQMGQEVILRCVPISNHLYFYWYRQILGQKVEFLVSFYNNEISEKSEIFDDQFSVERPDGSNFTLKIRSTKLEDSAMYFCASSPTPGLDNTGELFFGEGSRLTVL.

This clonotype came up a few times. This sequence joins TRBV4-1 and TRBJ2-1; 8 nucleotides line up with TRBD2. The CDR3 covers 19 residues. The germline V gene has CDR1 MGHRA and CDR2 YSYEKL. The junction had 14 bases not matched to a gene; V was cut back by 1 base and J by 3 bases. CDR3: CASSQGGGAGGALYNEQFF. The CDR3 region has the DNA TGCGCCAGCAGCCAAGGTGGTGGCGCGGGGGGCGCCCTCTACAATGAGCAGTTCTTC.